One sample yielded the 21 T cell receptor beta chains listed below, sequenced in a study of cytotoxic CD8 clonotypes in ibrutinib-treated CLL. The protocol was immunoSEQ multiplex PCR, while the TCRdb copy is restricted to in-frame clones and leaves out a portion. The sample has 160,000 or so clones, nearly 90% seen once. The input for sequencing was PBMCs, taken at disease progression, from a patient treated with ibrutinib. The receptors were gathered from a human donor with chronic lymphocytic leukemia.

CDR3 in amino acids: CASSLQTSGANVLTF. DNA for the CDR3: TGTGCCAGCAGTTTACAGACCTCTGGGGCCAACGTCCTGACTTTC. The rearrangement joins TRBV28 to TRBJ2-6; no definite D call. The germline V and J ends were trimmed by 2 bases and 0 bases, with 5 bases remaining between them. CDR3 length: 15 amino acids. Germline V gives CDR1 MDHEN, CDR2 SYDVKM.

This chain connects TRBV9 to TRBJ2-7; possibly TRBD1 for D (5 bases). The V end lost 3 bases, the J end lost 3 bases, and 10 bases lay between the germline ends. This CDR3 is built from 13 residues. Germline V gene lookup returns CDR1 SGDLS and CDR2 YYNGEE. CDR3 nucleotide sequence: TGTGCCAGCAGCGCGTTCCAGGGCTACGAGCAGTACTTC. Translating gives CASSAFQGYEQYF.

The genes are TRBV6-6 and TRBJ1-2; D uncertain. Germline values: CDR1 MNHNY, CDR2 SVGAGI (reference sequence). The CDR3 has 15 amino acids. Trimming pared 6 bases from V and 1 base from J, leaving 15 bases between. CDR3 region: CASSPNPSNNYGYTF. The CDR3 DNA reads TGTGCCAGCAGCCCCAACCCTAGCAATAACTATGGCTACACCTTC.

V and J are TRBV9 and TRBJ2-1; D unresolved. Germline CDR1 and CDR2: SGDLS and YYNGEE. The CDR3 covers 15 residues. The V end was cut by 0 bases, the J end by 0 bases, with 7 bases between. CDR3 nucleotide sequence: TGTGCCAGCAGCGTAGATCCCGGCTCCTACAATGAGCAGTTCTTC. Protein product: CASSVDPGSYNEQFF.

The J gene is TRBJ2-2, the V gene TRBV6-5, with a weak D call TRBD2 (5 bases). The CDR3 contains 16 residues. CDR1 and CDR2 from the germline V gene are MNHEY and SVGAGI. Trimming removed 0 bases at V and 2 bases at J, with 10 bases between. Here the CDR3 reads CASSYSYGKNTGELFF. The CDR3 DNA reads TGTGCCAGCAGTTACTCCTACGGGAAAAACACCGGGGAGCTGTTTTTT.

This clone showed up just a few times. This chain links TRBV27 with TRBJ2-1; 9 positions agree with TRBD2. Germline CDR1 is MNHEY and CDR2 is SMNVEV (reference sequence). The CDR3 contains 11 residues. V lost 7 bases and J lost 9; bases outside the gene matches: 1. The CDR3 region has the DNA TGTGCCAGCACGCGGGGGGGTGAGCAGTTCTTC. Its translation is CASTRGGEQFF.

The CDR3: CASSLIRGDGYTF. In nucleotides, the CDR3 is TGTGCCAGCAGTTTAATCAGGGGGGATGGCTACACCTTC. V usage is TRBV28 and J usage is TRBJ1-2; 7 bases match TRBD1. The length of the CDR3 is 13 residues. Germline values: CDR1 MDHEN, CDR2 SYDVKM. The V and J ends lost 2 bases and 6 bases, in that order; junction bases with no gene match: 3.

This rearrangement joins TRBV28 to TRBJ2-5; 14 nucleotides line up with TRBD2. Germline V gives CDR1 MDHEN, CDR2 SYDVKM. Germline trimming cut 6 bases from V and 2 bases from J; bases unmatched to any gene: 8. This CDR3 contains 17 residues. DNA for the CDR3: TGTGCCAGCAGCCCGGGGACTAGCGGGAGTCGTCAAGAGACCCAGTACTTC. Translating gives CASSPGTSGSRQETQYF.

The chain combines TRBV25-1 with TRBJ1-2; 10 bases are a match to TRBD1. Per germline, CDR1 MGHDK and CDR2 SYGVNS. The CDR3 length is 15 residues. V trimming: 3 bases; J trimming: 5 bases; junction bases outside the gene matches: 6. CDR3 sequence (DNA): TGTGCCAGCAGTGACCCGGGGACAGGGGCATATGGCTACACCTTC. This translates into CASSDPGTGAYGYTF.

The rearrangement joins TRBV27 to TRBJ2-1; 12 nucleotides agree with TRBD2. Germline loops: CDR1 MNHEY, CDR2 SMNVEV (reference sequence). The CDR3 loop spans 20 amino acids. J gave up 7 bases and V 0 bases, and 16 bases lay outside the gene matches. In nucleotides, the CDR3 is TGTGCCAGCAGTTTATCCTTTCGTGGGCTAGCGGGAGGGCCGGGGAATGAGCAGTTCTTC. Its protein is CASSLSFRGLAGGPGNEQFF.

V usage is TRBV2 and J usage is TRBJ2-2, with 9 bases matching TRBD2. J was trimmed by 4 bases and V by 3 bases; bases with no gene match: 9. There are 17 residues in the CDR3. Germline V gene lookup returns CDR1 SNHLY and CDR2 FYNNEI. In DNA form, the CDR3 reads TGTGCCAGCAGTGACTTTCAAGCGGGAGGCGTCACCGGGGAGCTGTTTTTT. It codes for CASSDFQAGGVTGELFF.

Notes on this clone: One end of the junction is discordant with germline, which a read error may explain. The genes are TRBV5-8 and TRBJ2-2; D gene uncertain. Germline CDR1 reads SGHTS; CDR2 reads YDEGEE. The CDR3 contains 13 residues. CDR3 protein: CASTLGNTGELFF. CDR3 DNA sequence: TGTGCCAGCACCTTGGGAAACACCGGGGAGCTGTTTTTT.

The chain uses TRBV4-1 and TRBJ2-3, with unresolved D. Trimming stripped 5 bases from V and 4 bases from J, with 10 bases between. The CDR3 is 13 residues long. The germline CDR1 and CDR2 sequences are MGHRA and YSYEKL. CDR3: CASSVRMADTQYF. CDR3 DNA: TGCGCCAGCAGCGTCAGGATGGCAGATACGCAGTATTTT.

This chain uses TRBV28 with TRBJ2-7, with 10 bases matching TRBD1. The germline CDR1 and CDR2 sequences are MDHEN and SYDVKM. J gave up 3 bases and V 6 bases, and 11 bases lay outside the gene matches. The CDR3 spans 16 residues. CDR3: CASSLPGTGAIYEQYF. The CDR3 nucleotides are TGTGCCAGCAGCCTGCCCGGGACAGGGGCTATCTACGAGCAGTACTTC.

The chain links TRBV28 to TRBJ2-1; 7 positions match TRBD2. CDR3 size: 16 residues. Germline V lookup: CDR1 MDHEN, CDR2 SYDVKM. The CDR3: CASGGSSVRAYNEQFF. CDR3 nucleotides: TGTGCTAGCGGCGGGAGTAGCGTCCGGGCCTACAATGAGCAGTTCTTC.

The chain employs TRBV7-9 and TRBJ2-1; no clear D. From germline, CDR1 is SEHNR and CDR2 FQNEAQ (reference sequence). Trimming removed 2 bases from V and 10 bases from J, with 15 bases in between. The CDR3 runs to 14 residues. The CDR3 sequence: CASSLSFRTNEQFF. In DNA, the CDR3 is TGTGCCAGCAGCTTAAGTTTCAGGACGAACGAGCAGTTCTTC.

V usage is TRBV4-3 and J usage is TRBJ1-1, with unresolved D. The germline CDR1 and CDR2 sequences are LGHNA and YSLEER. The CDR3 has 14 residues. Deletions cut 3 bases from V and 3 bases from J, with 11 bases between. For the CDR3, the DNA is TGCGCCAGCAGCCACGACCTAGGTTACACTGAAGCTTTCTTT. Encoded protein: CASSHDLGYTEAFF.

The chain is built from TRBV28 and TRBJ1-5; D is perhaps TRBD1 (6 bases). CDR1 and CDR2 (germline): MDHEN, SYDVKM. Trimming shortened V by 4 bases and J by 0 bases, and 25 bases separated the two germline ends. The CDR3 totals 20 residues. CDR3 in amino acids: CASSSGLQGGGLYSNQPQHF. The CDR3 DNA reads as TGTGCCAGCAGTTCGGGATTACAGGGAGGGGGTCTCTATAGCAATCAGCCCCAGCATTTT. The full variable domain, with the rest looked up from reference TRBV28 and TRBJ1-5, is DVKVTQSSRYLVKRTGEKVFLECVQDMDHENMFWYRQDPGLGLRLIYFSYDVKMKEKGDIPEGYSVSREKKERFSLILESASTNQTSMYLCASSSGLQGGGLYSNQPQHFGDGTRLSIL.

CDR3 protein: CASSFDGTNEQFF. The CDR3 DNA reads as TGTGCCAGCAGCTTTGACGGGACGAATGAGCAGTTCTTC. V usage is TRBV7-3 and J usage is TRBJ2-1, with D perhaps given as TRBD1 or TRBD2 (5 bases each). Germline CDR1 is SGHTA and CDR2 is FQGTGA. The V and J ends lost 3 bases and 7 bases respectively, with 10 bases between them. The CDR3 is 13 residues long.

The chain combines TRBV1 with TRBJ2-7; the DNA was not used to check the table's D call, TRBD2. TRBV1 counts as a pseudogene. The CDR3 consists of 17 residues. CDR3 amino acids: CTSSQVSLADDSYEQYF. DNA for the CDR3: TGCACCAGCAGCCAAGTCAGTCTAGCGGACGACTCCTACGAGCAGTACTTC.

This chain connects TRBV28 to TRBJ1-1; D gene ambiguous. The CDR3 spans 15 residues. Trimming cost V 0 bases and J 4 bases, with 12 bases left between them. The germline V gene has CDR1 MDHEN and CDR2 SYDVKM. The CDR3 region is CASSLWGKTGTEAFF. In nucleotides, the CDR3 is TGTGCCAGCAGTTTATGGGGGAAGACCGGCACTGAAGCTTTCTTT.